The entry below describes one T cell receptor (beta chain). Its antigen is unknown. A second 7 to 11 cycle PCR used barcoded and J-beta primers. TCRdb itself ran the 5' RACE reads through MiXCR, one entry per CDR3 protein. The sample records roughly 1.6 million distinct CDR3 sequences, roughly a third being singletons. This record belongs to a study of blood T cells in healthy people across ages. Whole-study results and caveats: Higher naive T cell percentage went strongly together with higher TCR beta diversity.

The TCR comes from a woman in her 30s in good health. The sample consisted of blood.

The CDR3 protein is CASSVRDTYEQYF. The CDR3, as DNA: TGTGCCAGCAGTGTCAGGGACACCTACGAGCAGTACTTC. The chain uses TRBV6-1 and TRBJ2-7, with a tentative D call TRBD1 (6 bases). This CDR3 comprises 13 residues. Germline V gene lookup returns CDR1 MNHNS and CDR2 SASEGT. V was trimmed by 4 bases and J by 2 bases, leaving 9 bases between them.